The entry below describes one TCR beta chain. This receptor's antigen is unknown. Base quality data are lacking; no much larger clone is found one base away. The cohort comprised approximately 700 healthy bone marrow donors. At the time of sampling, all cohort members were nominally healthy, though unrecorded immune exposures were likely present. The donor tested CMV seronegative, placing the donor among the roughly 350 seronegative members of the cohort. A peripheral blood sample was collected from each donor, and TCR beta sequencing was performed on peripheral blood mononuclear cells. Genomic DNA extraction from the blood cell samples was performed with the Qiagen DNeasy Blood Extraction Kit. The germline ends are 7 bases apart after V is trimmed by 6 bases and J by 4 bases. From its cysteine to its phenylalanine, the CDR3 spans 12 amino acids. Only the CDR3 region is kept as DNA, spanning 36 bases read in frame from base 1. CDR1 MGHDK and CDR2 SYGVNS are derived from the germline V gene.

The protocol used for the library was the immunoSEQ multiplex PCR assay. For the multiplex PCR, a mixture combining 60 forward primers for TCR Vbeta segments and 13 reverse primers for TCR Jbeta segments was used. A multiplex PCR assay on genomic DNA amplified the CDR3 region of rearranged TCR beta genes. On the Illumina HiSeq System, the amplified TCR beta libraries were sequenced as 87-base-pair reads. The authors processed their data as follows. In a later analysis, 80 million or so unique TCR beta chains were counted across the roughly 700 repertoires, and approximately 11 million of these chains were shared by at least two donors. Raw reads were error-corrected and collapsed into unique sequences with a nearest-neighbor algorithm that merged closely related sequences to remove PCR and sequencing errors. CDR3 sequences were aligned to IMGT reference sequences to assign V, D and J gene segments. For a sequence to be retained, at least a six-nucleotide match to both a V gene segment and a J gene segment was required. A rearrangement counted as productive if the CDR3 had no stop codons and remained in frame with V and J, and every other rearrangement counted as non-productive. CDR3 was defined according to IMGT convention as the region running from the second conserved V-encoded cysteine to the conserved J-encoded phenylalanine. In an earlier analysis of just under 600 of the donors, sequences lacking an unambiguous match to a single V gene segment were excluded. An earlier analysis of some 610 of the donors called V segments functional above 56.7% productive rearrangements and segregating when the between-donor standard deviation exceeded 5%. A statistical classification framework was built for diagnosing cytomegalovirus status from the catalog of TCR beta chain sequences. V and J gene assignment, in a later analysis, came from comparing TCR nucleotide sequences with IMGT/GENE-DB human TR gene sequences. Using the TCRdist pipeline, a later analysis assigned CDR3 sequences along with most-parsimonious VDJ recombination scenarios. In a later analysis, every TCR beta chain was defined by the combination of its CDR3 amino acid sequence and its V-gene family, and reads without a unique V-gene family were dropped. A later analysis removed several hundred highly shared, low-generation-probability nucleotide sequences to deal with suspected cross-contamination and a sequencing artifact. For each public chain, a later analysis derived a clonal expansion index from normalized ranks of inferred template counts within each repertoire. In a later analysis, generation probabilities were computed with a VDJ recombination model fitted to out-of-frame rearrangements, and the resulting probabilities were checked against IGoR. In a later analysis, TCR-TCR, TCR-HLA and TCR-CMV co-occurrence was scored with hypergeometric tests, and a repertoire-size bias correction was applied to TCR pairs. A later analysis estimated false discovery rates by permuting HLA or CMV assignments 20 times. A later analysis grouped co-occurring TCRs with DBSCAN, adding TCRdist sequence similarity when clustering within HLA-allele-positive subsets. For co-occurrence clustering, repertoires with fewer than 30,000 or more than 120,000 public chains were excluded, along with roughly 5 repertoires with anomalous nucleotide sharing. TCRdb stores this immuneACCESS table with in-frame sequences only. Part of the clones is absent; in the studies checked, under half of the shortfall reflects unresolved V genes, and no reason is known for the rest. That table supplies the V and J calls and clone size; D and trimming were determined from the DNA. For this sample the table gives about 150,000 clones, of which roughly 74% were detected only once. The ten largest make up roughly 2.8% of the sample.

The source of the sample is a study of cytomegalovirus exposure and HLA in healthy donors (dated by TCRdb to 2015 to 2018). With regard to the full study: An earlier analysis of some 550 of the donors reported about 250 Gb of sequence data and some 120 million unique TCR beta sequences from approximately 180 million T cells. About 300 gigabases of sequencing data and approximately 85 million unique TCR sequences were included in an early release covering around 600 HLA-typed donors. HLA typing included class I and class II loci at four-digit resolution. The study aimed to test whether cataloging public T cell receptors could reveal signatures of past pathogen exposure. To decide whether each TCR beta V gene segment behaved as functional or pseudogenic, an earlier analysis of some 570 of the donors relied on high-throughput TCR beta sequencing. Besides the first cohort of around 700 subjects, a separate validation cohort made up of roughly 120 different subjects was used. Genome-wide SNP genotypes for about 65% of the 666 donors were used in a later genetic analysis, which treated that subset as a discovery cohort. Donor age, sex, ethnicity and CMV serostatus were compiled alongside the repertoire data. The T cell repertoires of about 700 subjects were profiled by immunosequencing and related to cytomegalovirus serostatus. To predict cytomegalovirus infection status, the study combined high-throughput TCR immunosequencing, statistical association of individual TCRs with disease status, and machine learning. In a later analysis, previously published TCR beta repertoires from more than 500 donors were re-analyzed and high-resolution HLA genotyping was added so that TCR occurrence patterns could be studied. The genetic ancestry cluster associated with self-reported Caucasian donors included 65% to 90% of the roughly 380 genotyped donors. Four to six DR-DQ haplotypes were handled as single units for association and clustering, since linkage in the cohort was strong. On average, roughly 240,000 unique TCR beta nucleotide sequences were sequenced per donor among 350 to 400 genotyped donors of the cohort, with 15% to 20% of those sequences being non-productive. Rather than using new phenotypic data, the later analysis identified candidate immune exposures from TCR beta sequences and from how often those sequences occurred across donors. The number of typed donors differed by locus: about 620-640 for A, B, C, DRB1 and DQB1; approximately 530 for DQA1; fewer than 610 for DPA1; and roughly 490 for DPB1. All discovery cohort repertoires had been generated using a single sequencing platform. Here is what the overall study found, with its caveats: Most TCR sequences were observed very rarely across donors, whereas some public TCRs were present in many individuals. Compared with equally common non-associated chains, HLA-associated TCR beta chains in a later analysis were more clonally expanded and had lower generation probabilities. A further reported finding was that TCR beta sequences accurately predicted the HLA-A and HLA-B alleles for most subjects in the first cohort. According to a later analysis, most CMV-associated TCR beta chains appeared to be HLA-restricted, and the HLA associations seemed to be driven largely by CMV exposure. In vitro tests confirmed that a few of the cytomegalovirus-associated TCR beta chains recognize cytomegalovirus antigens. The only immune exposure information available for the cohort was CMV serostatus. An earlier analysis of approximately 570 of the donors showed that most TCR beta V segments appeared in productive rearrangements either about 87% or about 30% of the time, which broadly matched IMGT annotations. In a later genetic analysis, fewer N-insertions in productive TCRs were reported among donors in an Asian-associated ancestry cluster than the roughly 640-donor mean. According to a later analysis, parvovirus B19, influenza, CMV and Epstein-Barr virus appeared linked to several top co-occurrence clusters. Linkage disequilibrium might explain the correlated functional status among segregating V segments, but an unknown experimental factor could not be excluded. A cluster of highly shared sequence variants was judged likely to be a technical artifact of the sequencing pipeline. It was suggested by the authors that the approach could potentially be generalized to other disease states and immunological phenotypes. In a later analysis, TCR association rates were found to vary across HLA loci, with the most associated TCRs seen for DRB1 alleles and the fewest for HLA-C alleles. Strong co-occurrence of HLA alleles, especially DR and DQ, made assigning TCR associations to individual alleles difficult. Because HLA typing was missing for some donors at each locus, association tests included only the typed subset. In a later genetic analysis, a missense DCLRE1C variant was associated with V-gene and J-gene trimming of TCR beta chains, and the association was replicated in an independent cohort. The study gave a list of 150 to 200 TCR beta chains associated with cytomegalovirus. Only TCR beta chains were sequenced in this cohort, and the absence of alpha or paired-chain data limited detectable features. Some IMGT-functional V segments, including TRBV6-2 and TRBV6-3, could not be told apart with the 87-base-pair reads, so those segments were excluded. Because counts were too low, 15 to 20 rarely observed V segments, including chromosome 9 orphons, were excluded from the earlier analysis of around 640 of the donors. The classifier was reported to diagnose cytomegalovirus status with high specificity and sensitivity in both the original cohort and the validation cohort. The presence/absence analyses assumed that sequencing depth was roughly uniform across donors, and that assumption may not be true. In a later analysis, 16,951 TCR beta sequences were associated with specific HLA alleles at a false discovery rate of 0.05.

The sequence was obtained from a man younger than 35 in good health and CMV-seronegative. Sequenced material: PBMCs. The V and J segments used are TRBV25-1 and TRBJ1-5, with the D gene not clear enough to name. The encoded CDR3 is CASRRENQPQHF. The DNA reads as follows: TGTGCCAGCAGGAGGGAGAATCAGCCCCAGCATTTT.